This record looks at one T cell receptor (beta chain) sequence and its context. The antigen is undetermined. The sample contains more than one DNA sequence encoding this CDR3. Method: immunoSEQ multiplex PCR; TCRdb's copy keeps in-frame clones and lacks some. Among 25,000 to 30,000 clones listed, approximately 88% were seen once. CDR3 length: 13 residues. Germline V lookup: CDR1 LNHDA, CDR2 SQIVND (reference sequence). Losses at the gene ends were 5 bases for V and 3 bases for J; bases not matched to a gene: 4. The data stem from a study of T cells in localized non-small cell lung cancer. Study results and limitations: Sequencing, confined to only one tumor region, leaves heterogeneity possible. Uninvolved nearby lung showed the greatest T cell clonality, exceeding that found in tumor. Prolonged overall survival went with higher T cell density in the blood. Appearing in adjacent lung were a median approximately 57 of the top 100 tumor clones.

The sequences come from peripheral blood, collected before any cancer treatment. The sequence derives from a male donor older than 55 with stage I lung adenocarcinoma. The gene calls are TRBV19 and TRBJ2-7; 7 bases agree with TRBD1. The chain's CDR3 is CASSAGTVYEQYF. Written as DNA, the CDR3 is TGTGCCAGTAGTGCTGGGACAGTCTACGAGCAGTACTTC.